This entry describes one TCR beta chain. Its antigen is still unknown. The sample belongs to a study of cytomegalovirus exposure and HLA in healthy donors. General study results and limits: Reports credit the classifier with highly specific, highly sensitive diagnosis of cytomegalovirus status.

Assay used: immunoSEQ multiplex PCR; TCRdb lists only in-frame clones, some missing. The table lists 200,000 to 250,000 clones, more than 75% of them singletons. Sequencing was done on a sample of PBMCs. The TCR originated in a man aged 18 to 30 in good health and CMV-seropositive.

CDR3 loop: CASSVQNEKLFF. As DNA, the CDR3 is TGTGCCAGCAGTGTACAGAATGAAAAACTGTTTTTT. The chain recombines TRBV6-1 with TRBJ1-4; no clear D. The CDR3 consists of 12 residues. Per germline, CDR1 MNHNS and CDR2 SASEGT. The germline V and J ends were trimmed by 4 bases and 5 bases, with 5 bases remaining between them.